The 29 T cell receptor beta chains listed next were all sequenced from one sample in a study of PD-1 blockade in classical Hodgkin lymphoma. Time point noted: cycle 4 day 1 (C4D1), after less than seven weeks of nivolumab. Every patient relapsed after autologous stem cell transplantation, and brentuximab vedotin exposure varied. Generated by immunoSEQ multiplex PCR, the TCRdb table keeps only in-frame clones and is missing some. The repertoire holds under 130,000 clones, with approximately 90% as singletons. Sequencing was performed on peripheral blood mononuclear cells (PBMCs), taken before the fourth cycle of nivolumab. The receptors were sampled from a human donor with classical Hodgkin lymphoma.

The chain employs TRBV12-5 and TRBJ2-3; D gene uncertain. The CDR3 loop spans 15 amino acids. V was cut by 1 base and J by 6 bases, with 14 bases left in between. Per germline, CDR1 LGHNT and CDR2 FRNRAP. The CDR3 region is CASGLAHTYVDTQYF. The CDR3 nucleotides read TGTGCTAGTGGTTTGGCCCACACGTACGTCGATACGCAGTATTTT.

V is TRBV28 and J is TRBJ1-5; 7 nucleotides match TRBD1. Looked up from germline, CDR1 is MDHEN and CDR2 is SYDVKM. The ends lost 8 bases at V and 0 bases at J; junction bases unmatched: 10. This CDR3 contains 16 residues. The CDR3 bases are TGTGCCAGCGTGGGAAGGGGGCTATATAGCAATCAGCCCCAGCATTTT. It encodes CASVGRGLYSNQPQHF.

The chain uses TRBV14 and TRBJ1-1, with D possibly being TRBD1 (5 bases). The V gene lost 4 bases and the J gene lost 2 bases, with 14 bases spanning the gap. Germline V gene sequence: CDR1 SGHDN, CDR2 FVKESK. This CDR3 is 15 amino acids long. The CDR3 sequence is CASSLYGGSNTEAFF. CDR3 nucleotide sequence: TGTGCCAGCAGCCTATACGGGGGTTCTAACACTGAAGCTTTCTTT.

Details on this clone: One junction end does not reproduce the germline sequence, and a read error may be involved. V is TRBV7-7 and J is TRBJ1-4; the D gene is possibly TRBD1 (5 bases). Germline V gene sequence: CDR1 SSHAT, CDR2 FNYEAQ (reference sequence). This CDR3 comprises 13 residues. The CDR3 reads CASSLGVKEKLFF. Here the CDR3 DNA reads TGTGCTAGCAGCTTAGGGGTCAAGGAAAAACTGTTTTTT.

The rearrangement joins TRBV23-1 to TRBJ2-2; the D gene is possibly TRBD2 (6 bases). TRBV23-1 is marked as an open reading frame, function uncertain. Trimming pared 4 bases from V and 6 bases from J, leaving 15 bases between. The CDR3 is 15 amino acids. The chain's CDR3 is CASSPNGGDAGELFF. In DNA form, the CDR3 reads TGCGCCAGCAGTCCCAACGGAGGGGATGCCGGGGAGCTGTTTTTT.

This clone was detected once. The CDR3 bases are TGTGCCAGCAGCGGGGACGCGGGGTCCTACAATGAGCAGTTCTTC. Its protein is CASSGDAGSYNEQFF. The chain links TRBV9 to TRBJ2-1, with a tentative D call TRBD2 (6 bases). This CDR3 spans 15 amino acids. CDR1 is SGDLS and CDR2 is YYNGEE in the germline V gene. The V end lost 3 bases, the J end lost 1 base, and 11 bases lay between the germline ends.

V is TRBV4-3 and J is TRBJ2-2, with D perhaps TRBD2 (5 bases). From germline, CDR1 is LGHNA and CDR2 YSLEER. The V end lost 2 bases, the J end lost 6 bases, and 13 bases lay between the germline ends. This CDR3 is built from 15 residues. CDR3: CASSQTKGGAGELFF. CDR3 DNA sequence: TGCGCCAGCAGCCAAACCAAAGGAGGCGCCGGGGAGCTGTTTTTT.

The rearrangement joins TRBV5-8 to TRBJ1-2; D might be TRBD1 (5 bases). Trimming pared 0 bases from V and 5 bases from J, leaving 11 bases between. CDR1 and CDR2 (germline): SGHTS, YDEGEE. The CDR3 is made up of 14 amino acids. The CDR3 DNA sequence: TGTGCCAGCAGCTTGGCTGCCAGGGAGTATGGCTACACCTTC. Its protein is CASSLAAREYGYTF.

In DNA form, the CDR3 reads TGTGCCAGCAGCTGGCCACTAGCGGGAGTGGGGAATGAGCAGTTCTTC. Protein product: CASSWPLAGVGNEQFF. The rearrangement uses TRBV7-9 and TRBJ2-1; TRBD2 agrees at 11 bases. The germline gives CDR1 SEHNR, CDR2 FQNEAQ (reference sequence). V was pared by 4 bases and J by 7 bases, with 9 bases of the junction left unmatched. This CDR3 spans 16 amino acids.

This chain connects TRBV12-5 to TRBJ2-3; perhaps D is TRBD1 or TRBD2 (6 bases each). Deletions cut 2 bases from V and 0 bases from J, with 18 bases between. The germline V gene has CDR1 LGHNT and CDR2 FRNRAP. There are 18 residues in the CDR3. The CDR3 DNA is TGTGCTAGTGGTTTGTGGGGTGTTGGGGGGCCTAGCACAGATACGCAGTATTTT. As protein: CASGLWGVGGPSTDTQYF.

Here the CDR3 DNA reads TGTGCCAGCAGCCCCCCCCGGGTCGCAACTAATGAAAAACTGTTTTTT. Residues: CASSPPRVATNEKLFF. The chain is built from TRBV7-9 and TRBJ1-4; D call uncertain. Per germline, CDR1 SEHNR and CDR2 FQNEAQ (reference sequence). The CDR3 is made up of 16 amino acids. V lost 5 bases to trimming and J lost 0 bases, with 13 bases between them.

The rearrangement uses TRBV6-1 and TRBJ2-1; D remains unclear. CDR3 size: 14 residues. Looked up from germline, CDR1 is MNHNS and CDR2 is SASEGT. Trimming shortened V by 10 bases and J by 0 bases, and 13 bases separated the two germline ends. The CDR3 DNA follows: TGTGCCATACTTAAGAGGAGCTCCTACAATGAGCAGTTCTTC. It codes for CAILKRSSYNEQFF.

The rearrangement links TRBV5-1 to TRBJ2-1; TRBD1 matches at 8 bases. The germline V gene encodes CDR1 SGHRS and CDR2 YFSETQ. The V segment lost 7 bases and the J segment 2 bases; nucleotides outside the gene matches: 11. The CDR3 totals 16 residues. The DNA of the CDR3 is TGCGCCAGCGCCGGATCCGGACAGGGTCCCTACAATGAGCAGTTCTTC. Its translation is CASAGSGQGPYNEQFF.

Here the CDR3 reads CAIMRGTSGKDEQFF. The CDR3 coding sequence is TGTGCCATTATGCGAGGGACTAGCGGGAAAGATGAGCAGTTCTTC. This chain connects TRBV6-1 to TRBJ2-1, with 13 bases that match TRBD2. Germline assignment: CDR1 MNHNS and CDR2 SASEGT. The V and J ends lost 10 bases and 8 bases, in that order; junction bases with no gene match: 11. This CDR3 region has 15 residues.

The genes are TRBV6-6 and TRBJ2-2, with 8 bases that match TRBD2. The V segment lost 7 bases and the J segment 6 bases; nucleotides outside the gene matches: 10. Germline V gene data show CDR1 as MNHNY and CDR2 as SVGAGI (reference sequence). This CDR3 is built from 15 residues. CDR3 DNA: TGTGCCAGCACCCTTAACGGGGGGGGTGCCGGGGAGCTGTTTTTT. Protein product: CASTLNGGGAGELFF.

This chain joins TRBV5-4 and TRBJ2-7, with 9 nucleotides matching TRBD1. This CDR3 is built from 14 residues. The germline gives CDR1 SGHNT, CDR2 YYREEE (reference sequence). The junction had 3 bases not matched to a gene; V was cut back by 4 bases and J by 1 base. CDR3 sequence reads: CASSHGTGSYEQYF. The CDR3 DNA reads TGTGCCAGCAGCCACGGGACAGGGTCCTACGAGCAGTACTTC.

This chain links TRBV5-1 with TRBJ2-3, with a weak D call TRBD1 (5 bases). V was trimmed by 4 bases and J by 0 bases, leaving 9 bases between them. CDR3 length equals 14 residues. Germline assignment: CDR1 SGHRS and CDR2 YFSETQ. The CDR3 bases are TGCGCCAGCAGCCTTGGACATAGCACAGATACGCAGTATTTT. Amino acid sequence: CASSLGHSTDTQYF.

The chain has TRBV19 and TRBJ1-5, with TRBD1 identical over 9 bases. The V gene's germline CDR1 is LNHDA and CDR2 SQIVND (reference sequence). V shed 8 bases, J shed 6 bases, and the junction held 8 bases outside the gene matches. The CDR3 extends over 14 amino acids. CDR3 nucleotide sequence: TGTGCCAGTGCAGGGACAGGGTTCGGTCAGCCCCAGCATTTT. This codes for CASAGTGFGQPQHF.

This clone showed up just once. V usage is TRBV28 and J usage is TRBJ2-7; D gene ambiguous. Germline values: CDR1 MDHEN, CDR2 SYDVKM. This CDR3 contains 13 residues. V lost 4 bases, J lost 0 bases, and 7 bases lay in between. Here the CDR3 DNA reads TGTGCCAGCAGTTATATAAGCTCCTACGAGCAGTACTTC. The encoded protein is CASSYISSYEQYF.

This clone is a singleton in its sample. This sequence joins TRBV27 and TRBJ1-2, with 9 bases identical to TRBD1. This CDR3 has 14 amino acids. The V segment lost 5 bases and the J segment 7 bases; nucleotides outside the gene matches: 8. The V gene's germline CDR1 is MNHEY and CDR2 SMNVEV (reference sequence). CDR3 bases: TGTGCCAGCAGTACCGGGACAGGGATGGTTGGCTACACCTTC. This encodes CASSTGTGMVGYTF.

The J gene is TRBJ1-3, the V gene TRBV13; D is perhaps TRBD1 (6 bases). The CDR3 has 15 amino acids. V was clipped by 6 bases and J by 0 bases, with 12 bases between them. The V gene's germline CDR1 is PRHDT and CDR2 FYEKMQ (reference sequence). CDR3: CASSNDRSSGNTIYF. CDR3 in DNA: TGTGCCAGCAGTAACGACAGGAGCTCTGGAAACACCATATATTTT.

This chain joins TRBV27 and TRBJ2-1; TRBD2 agrees at 10 bases. CDR3 size: 16 residues. The germline CDR1 and CDR2 sequences are MNHEY and SMNVEV (reference sequence). Trimming cost V 0 bases and J 7 bases; bases outside gene matches: 6. CDR3 residues: CASSLSLASGRNEQFF. Written as DNA, the CDR3 is TGTGCCAGCAGTTTATCGTTGGCTAGCGGGAGAAATGAGCAGTTCTTC.

The chain recombines TRBV5-1 with TRBJ2-7, with 9 bases matching TRBD2. Germline assignment: CDR1 SGHRS and CDR2 YFSETQ. The CDR3 is 15 residues long. Trimming took 4 bases from V and 4 from J; bases not matched to a gene: 9. DNA of the CDR3: TGCGCCAGCAGCCCATTAGCGGGAGACGGTTACGAGCAGTACTTC. Translated, it gives CASSPLAGDGYEQYF.

The chain employs TRBV11-3 and TRBJ2-1; 10 nucleotides agree with TRBD2. The CDR3 runs 16 residues. V lost 3 bases, J lost 5 bases, and 7 bases stayed unmatched. Germline CDR1 is SGHNT and CDR2 is YENEEA. The CDR3 coding sequence is TGTGCCAGCAGCTTCGACGGGACTAGCGAGAACAATGAGCAGTTCTTC. Amino acid sequence: CASSFDGTSENNEQFF.

V is TRBV7-9 and J is TRBJ2-2, with a tentative D call TRBD2 (6 bases). Germline V lookup: CDR1 SEHNR, CDR2 FQNEAQ (reference sequence). V was trimmed by 5 bases and J by 0 bases, leaving 13 bases between them. This CDR3 has 16 amino acids. The chain's CDR3 is CASSQGRWTNTGELFF. The DNA for the CDR3 is TGTGCCAGCAGCCAAGGGAGGTGGACGAACACCGGGGAGCTGTTTTTT.

The rearrangement uses TRBV6-5 and TRBJ2-7; the D gene is possibly TRBD2 (6 bases). V was trimmed by 8 bases and J by 2 bases, leaving 19 bases between them. Germline V CDR1 and CDR2: MNHEY, SVGAGI. The CDR3 has 15 amino acids. CDR3 region: CASSRGASTTYEQYF. The DNA of the CDR3 is TGTGCCAGCTCACGCGGGGCTAGCACGACCTACGAGCAGTACTTC.

The chain links TRBV19 to TRBJ1-2; D not resolved. The CDR3 loop spans 17 amino acids. V gave up 3 bases and J gave up 2 bases, with 19 bases separating them. Germline V gives CDR1 LNHDA, CDR2 SQIVND (reference sequence). The CDR3 here is CASSMSLFAHPNYGYTF. DNA for the CDR3: TGTGCCAGTAGTATGTCCCTCTTCGCTCATCCCAACTATGGCTACACCTTC.

This clone has only a few counts. The rearrangement uses TRBV6-5 and TRBJ1-2; D unclear. This CDR3 contains 14 residues. Germline V lookup: CDR1 MNHEY, CDR2 SVGAGI. Trimming took 2 bases from V and 0 from J, leaving 7 bases between them. The CDR3 DNA reads TGTGCCAGCAGTTACGGCCCAGCTAACTATGGCTACACCTTC. This encodes CASSYGPANYGYTF.

This clone was seen once. The chain is built from TRBV2 and TRBJ2-1, with a possible D match to TRBD2 (5 bases). CDR1 and CDR2 from the germline V gene are SNHLY and FYNNEI. The CDR3 spans 14 residues. Trimming left V 6 bases short and J 7 bases short, with 16 bases between. CDR3 in DNA: TGTGCCAGCAGCCAACTAGTGGTAGGTAATGAGCAGTTCTTC. Protein product: CASSQLVVGNEQFF.